Sequencing of this T cell receptor beta chain was carried out in a study of CD8 T cells in Susac syndrome. On the study more broadly: Blood was drawn from patients with Susac syndrome. At that point, they were therapy-naive, on corticosteroids, or on intravenous immunoglobulin alone.

The CDR3 is made up of 9 amino acids. An amount of RNA that ranged from roughly 0.5 to 1 ug was reverse transcribed with random hexamers. Each CDR3 protein is one row after TCRdb ran MiXCR on the immunoSEQ multiplex PCR reads. The data show 120,000 or so distinct CDR3 sequences, with 85% to 95% seen just once and 0.28% held by the top ten. The sequence derives from a human donor with Susac syndrome. Sequenced: CD8+ T cells from PBMCs. V and J are TRBV21-1 and TRBJ2-7. TRBV21-1 is noted as a pseudogene. CDR3 region: CATFYEQYF. CDR3 sequence (DNA): TGTGCCACCTTCTACGAGCAGTACTTC.